Listed below are T cell receptor beta chains from one sample, sequenced in a study of cytomegalovirus exposure and HLA in healthy donors. Data came from immunoSEQ multiplex PCR; TCRdb stores just in-frame clones and leaves some out. The sample shows fewer than 120,000 clones, less than 85% of them seen only once. Sequenced: PBMCs. These TCRs come from a man aged 30 to 39 in good health and CMV-seropositive. Each CDR3 is given with its conserved first and last residue. Each record gives: V gene, D gene, J gene, clone size, CDR3 DNA, CDR3 protein. A D gene is named only where the DNA matches it firmly. Part of the rows lack a size; the others show once, few, many or a class for expanded clones.

>TRBV6-1|-|TRBJ1-1|-
TGTGCCAGCGTCATTTTAGAGACTGAAGCTTTCTTT
CASVILETEAFF
>TRBV11-3|-|TRBJ2-7|-
TGTGCCAGCAGGCGAGGACAGACCTACGAGCAGTACTTC
CASRRGQTYEQYF
>TRBV6-6|-|TRBJ2-2|-
TGTGCCAGCAGTTACTCGAGGAGGATGAACACCGGGGAGCTGTTTTTT
CASSYSRRMNTGELFF
>TRBV15|TRBD1|TRBJ1-4|-
TGTGCCACCGCCGGGGACAGGGGCCATGAAAAACTGTTTTTT
CATAGDRGHEKLFF
>TRBV27|-|TRBJ2-3|once
TGTGCCAGCAGTTTTCGGCGGGGTCGCACAGATACGCAGTATTTT
CASSFRRGRTDTQYF
>TRBV6-6|-|TRBJ2-5|-
TGTGCCAGCAGTTACTGGGCGGGTAAAGAGACCCAGTACTTC
CASSYWAGKETQYF
>TRBV9|TRBD2|TRBJ2-3|-
TGTGCCAGCAGCTCACGGACTAGCGAGCACTCAGATACGCAGTATTTT
CASSSRTSEHSDTQYF
>TRBV11-1|TRBD1|TRBJ1-1|-
TGTGCCAGCAGCAGACAGGGGAACACTGAAGCTTTCTTT
CASSRQGNTEAFF
>TRBV7-2|-|TRBJ1-3|-
TGTGCCAGCAGCCCTCATACCGGGACACTTGGAAACACCATATATTTT
CASSPHTGTLGNTIYF
>TRBV7-2|TRBD2|TRBJ2-1|-
TGTGCCAGCAGCTTCGTGGCGGGGGGTAGCTCCTACAATGAGCAGTTCTTC
CASSFVAGGSSYNEQFF
>TRBV11-3|TRBD2|TRBJ2-1|-
TGTGCCAGCAGCAAAGGGGCAGGACTAGCGGGGGGGTTCAATGAGCAGTTCTTC
CASSKGAGLAGGFNEQFF
>TRBV5-1|TRBD1|TRBJ1-6|-
TGCGCCAGCAGCTTCGGGACAGGGGGTCTTAATTCACCCCTCCACTTT
CASSFGTGGLNSPLHF
>TRBV7-9|TRBD1|TRBJ2-3|-
TGTGCCAGCAGCTTAGGAGGACAGGGGGCGTTAGATACGCAGTATTTT
CASSLGGQGALDTQYF
>TRBV7-9|-|TRBJ2-3|-
TGTGCCAGCAGCTTAGCGAGAGGGGAGGCTTTCACAGATACGCAGTATTTT
CASSLARGEAFTDTQYF
>TRBV7-8|-|TRBJ1-2|-
TGTGCCAGCAGCCGCTTTTTGGACAGAGCTAACTATGGCTACACCTTC
CASSRFLDRANYGYTF
>TRBV7-9|TRBD1|TRBJ2-7|-
TGTGCCAGTAAGGGGGCGCTGGAGGAGCAGTACTTC
CASKGALEEQYF
>TRBV6-5|TRBD1|TRBJ2-5|-
TGTGCCAGTTCCGAGGGGGCGAGAGAGACCCAGTACTTC
CASSEGARETQYF
>TRBV18|TRBD2|TRBJ2-3|-
TGTGCCAGCTCACCTGGGGACTATAGCACAGATACGCAGTATTTT
CASSPGDYSTDTQYF
>TRBV7-8|-|TRBJ1-1|once
TGTGCCAGCAGCTTAGGAGGAGGCACTGAAGCTTTCTTT
CASSLGGGTEAFF
>TRBV7-2|-|TRBJ2-5|once
TGTGCCAGCAGCCCCGGACAGTTTGGGATCGCAGAGACCCAGTACTTC
CASSPGQFGIAETQYF
>TRBV15|TRBD1|TRBJ1-2|-
TGTGCCACCAGCAGAGTTGAGGGGGCGCTTTCTAACTATGGCTACACCTTC
CATSRVEGALSNYGYTF
>TRBV19|TRBD1|TRBJ1-5|-
TGTGCCACCCGAGGGGACAGGCCTTTCAATCAGCCCCAGCATTTT
CATRGDRPFNQPQHF
>TRBV7-2|-|TRBJ1-2|-
TGTGCCAGCAGCTTGGGGGACGGACTAAACTATGGCTACACCTTC
CASSLGDGLNYGYTF
>TRBV9|TRBD1|TRBJ2-3|-
TGTGCCAGCAGCGGGCCTGGGACAGGGTGGACAGATACGCAGTATTTT
CASSGPGTGWTDTQYF
>TRBV19|-|TRBJ1-1|-
TGTGCCAGTAGTATCCAGGGGAACACTGAAGCTTTCTTT
CASSIQGNTEAFF
>TRBV5-1|TRBD1|TRBJ2-7|-
TGCGCCAGCAGCCGAACCGGACAGGGGGCATTCTACGAGCAGTACTTC
CASSRTGQGAFYEQYF
>TRBV7-2|TRBD2|TRBJ2-3|-
TGTGCCAGCAGCTACGAAGCGGGGGGGCTTCCAGATACGCAGTATTTT
CASSYEAGGLPDTQYF